In its sample, the clone carrying this T cell receptor beta chain was seen many times. What it recognizes is unknown. The record originates from a study of T cells in Graves' hyperthyroidism and ophthalmopathy. Overall study results and limits: Ophthalmopathy got predicted by the model a median approximately 6.3 months before its onset.

The CDR3 runs 13 residues. CDR1 and CDR2 (germline): MDHEN, SYDVKM. The J segment lost 3 bases and the V segment lost 7 bases, leaving 6 bases of the junction unmatched. TCR beta CDR3 region amplification was performed from RNA transcripts. RT-PCR in the first round (using the HTBI primer set) targeted the TCR CDR3. TCRdb re-derived calls from the multiplex PCR reads in MiXCR, one entry per CDR3 protein. Among about 590,000 distinct CDR3 sequences listed, about 14% were seen once. The PBMCs had their origin in 7.5 to 10 ml of fresh peripheral blood. Sample: blood. The chain couples TRBV28 to TRBJ2-7; TRBD1 matches at 7 bases. The receptor's source is a woman aged 18 to 35 with Graves' ophthalmopathy. The CDR3 sequence is CASKGQVYYEQYF. The CDR3 nucleotides are TGTGCCAGCAAAGGACAGGTGTACTACGAGCAGTACTTC.